This T cell receptor beta chain stems from a study of shared clonotypes between healthy human individuals. Study-wide results and limits: Clonotype sharing among donors likely depends on sequencing depth. Sample collection involved blood only; tissue repertoires are likely different.

The donors, healthy adults who were HIV-negative, had experienced no recent acute infections or vaccinations. In unsorted samples, genomic DNA was obtained using about 90 million PBMCs. To note about this clone: Antigen specificity is unknown.

Profiling relied on immunoSEQ multiplex PCR, and the TCRdb table lists in-frame clones only, not all of them. The sample contains about 560,000 clones, around 81% of which appear only once. Sequencing was performed on PBMCs. The source is a woman in her forties in good health. Some clones in this sample may be carry-over from other donors' samples.

The CDR3 bases are TGTGCCAGCAGCTTGGCAATCGGGGGCGCGGGTAATGGCTACACCTTC. It codes for CASSLAIGGAGNGYTF. This rearrangement joins TRBV5-4 to TRBJ1-2, with D possibly being TRBD1 (6 bases). This CDR3 has 16 residues. Trimming removed 0 bases at V and 6 bases at J, with 18 bases between. In germline, CDR1 is SGHNT, CDR2 YYREEE (reference sequence).